Each of the 17 T cell receptor beta chains below was sequenced from the same sample in a study of shared clonotypes between healthy human individuals. The protocol was immunoSEQ multiplex PCR, while the TCRdb copy is restricted to in-frame clones and leaves out a portion. The data show a few million clones, about 94% seen once. The specimen sequenced was naive CD4+ T cells sorted from blood. Subset specified: CD45RA+ positively selected. Receptors were obtained from a man between 18 and 29 years old in good health.

This clone was counted a single time. The rearrangement uses TRBV5-1 and TRBJ1-2; D not resolved. The CDR3 runs 13 residues. V lost 4 bases and J 8 bases, leaving 15 bases between the germline ends. Germline values: CDR1 SGHRS, CDR2 YFSETQ. The CDR3 protein is CASSPDPSGGYTF. The DNA for the CDR3 is TGCGCCAGCAGCCCCGACCCATCGGGAGGCTACACCTTC.

This clone appeared a few times. Other DNA sequences of this sample code for an identical CDR3. The chain joins TRBV2 to TRBJ2-3; D gene uncertain. Germline V CDR1 and CDR2: SNHLY, FYNNEI. The V end was cut by 1 base, the J end by 2 bases, with 4 bases between. The CDR3 contains 13 residues. The CDR3 loop reads CASSEEVTDTQYF. The CDR3, as DNA: TGTGCCAGCAGTGAAGAGGTCACAGATACGCAGTATTTT.

The rearrangement links TRBV5-1 to TRBJ1-1; D gene uncertain. CDR1 and CDR2 (germline): SGHRS, YFSETQ. The CDR3 runs to 17 residues. V dropped 4 bases and J dropped 2 bases, with 21 bases sitting between them. CDR3 sequence reads: CASSPSGDPGPNTEAFF. Written as DNA, the CDR3 is TGCGCCAGCAGCCCAAGTGGTGACCCCGGCCCAAACACTGAAGCTTTCTTT.

The chain joins TRBV19 to TRBJ1-1, with D possibly TRBD1 on 5 matching bases. Trimming stripped 7 bases from V and 8 bases from J, with 17 bases between. The CDR3 length is 13 residues. Germline V gene data show CDR1 as LNHDA and CDR2 as SQIVND (reference sequence). For the CDR3, the DNA is TGTGCCAGTACTGGGACCCGGGCCGGGGAAGCTTTCTTT. As protein: CASTGTRAGEAFF.

This rearrangement joins TRBV5-1 to TRBJ2-4; the D is unclear. Trimming removed 5 bases from V and 2 bases from J, with 11 bases in between. Germline V gene lookup returns CDR1 SGHRS and CDR2 YFSETQ. The CDR3 totals 14 residues. The CDR3 DNA follows: TGCGCCAGCAGTCCCGGGCCTACCAAAAACATTCAGTACTTC. It codes for CASSPGPTKNIQYF. The variable domain in full, completed from reference TRBV5-1 and TRBJ2-4, reads KAGVTQTPRYLIKTRGQQVTLSCSPISGHRSVSWYQQTPGQGLQFLFEYFSETQRNKGNFPGRFSGRQFSNSRSEMNVSTLELGDSALYLCASSPGPTKNIQYFGAGTRLSVL.

The V gene is TRBV4-3, the J gene TRBJ1-2; D may be TRBD1 (6 bases). CDR3 length: 15 amino acids. The germline V gene encodes CDR1 LGHNA and CDR2 YSLEER. Deletions cut 3 bases from V and 4 bases from J, with 15 bases between. The DNA of the CDR3 is TGCGCCAGCAGCCAGGGGGTAACAGGGAGCTATGGCTACACCTTC. Residues: CASSQGVTGSYGYTF.

On this clone: The sample has other DNA sequences that encode this CDR3 too. The gene calls are TRBV6-5 and TRBJ2-1, with 8 positions matching TRBD2. CDR3 length equals 14 residues. V trimming: 7 bases; J trimming: 4 bases; junction bases outside the gene matches: 6. Germline values: CDR1 MNHEY, CDR2 SVGAGI. The CDR3 DNA reads as TGTGCCAGCAAATTGGCGGGAGGTTACAATGAGCAGTTCTTC. It encodes CASKLAGGYNEQFF.

V usage is TRBV9 and J usage is TRBJ2-7, with 9 bases aligning to TRBD2. The trim removed 0 bases at V and 2 bases at J, leaving 3 bases unmatched. Germline CDR1 and CDR2: SGDLS and YYNGEE. The CDR3 consists of 15 residues. This CDR3 reads CASSVGLAAAYEQYF. Written as DNA, the CDR3 is TGTGCCAGCAGCGTAGGACTAGCGGCCGCCTACGAGCAGTACTTC. The variable domain in full, completed from reference TRBV9 and TRBJ2-7, reads DSGVTQTPKHLITATGQRVTLRCSPRSGDLSVYWYQQSLDQGLQFLIQYYNGEERAKGNILERFSAQQFPDLHSELNLSSLELGDSALYFCASSVGLAAAYEQYFGPGTRLTVT.

J is TRBJ2-3 and V is TRBV18, with 8 bases that match TRBD2. Germline V gene sequence: CDR1 KGHSH, CDR2 LQKENI. V lost 3 bases, J lost 3 bases, and 8 bases stayed unmatched. The CDR3 loop spans 16 amino acids. The CDR3 DNA reads as TGTGCCAGCTCACCCGTTATTAGCGGGACAACAGATACGCAGTATTTT. Its protein product is CASSPVISGTTDTQYF.

For the CDR3, the DNA is TGCAGCCCACGTTGGAATGAGCAGTTCTTC. This codes for CSPRWNEQFF. The chain joins TRBV20-1 to TRBJ2-1, with D hard to call. Germline V gene sequence: CDR1 DFQATT, CDR2 SNEGSKA (reference sequence). The CDR3 is 10 amino acids.

This clone showed up just a few times. The chain joins TRBV19 to TRBJ1-6; D is unclear. This CDR3 has 13 amino acids. In germline, CDR1 is LNHDA, CDR2 SQIVND (reference sequence). The V end was cut by 5 bases, the J end by 7 bases, with 9 bases between. CDR3 loop: CASSGTRNSPLHF. CDR3 nucleotides: TGTGCCAGTAGTGGTACAAGGAATTCACCCCTCCACTTT.

The CDR3 DNA is TGTGCCAGCACCGACCTTGGAGGGCGGAATTCACCCCTCCACTTT. Protein product: CASTDLGGRNSPLHF. This rearrangement joins TRBV28 to TRBJ1-6; D remains ambiguous. Germline V gene data show CDR1 as MDHEN and CDR2 as SYDVKM. The V gene lost 7 bases and the J gene lost 7 bases, with 17 bases spanning the gap. This CDR3 contains 15 residues. Full variable domain (missing parts from reference TRBV28 and TRBJ1-6): DVKVTQSSRYLVKRTGEKVFLECVQDMDHENMFWYRQDPGLGLRLIYFSYDVKMKEKGDIPEGYSVSREKKERFSLILESASTNQTSMYLCASTDLGGRNSPLHFGNGTRLTVT.

The V and J genes are TRBV4-1 and TRBJ2-3; 9 bases agree with TRBD2. CDR1 is MGHRA and CDR2 is YSYEKL in the germline V gene. Trimming at V came to 1 base and at J to 4 bases, leaving 9 bases not matched to a gene. CDR3 length: 17 amino acids. The DNA for the CDR3 is TGCGCCAGCAGCCAAGGTCATAGCGGGAGAGGCCCAGATACGCAGTATTTT. It codes for CASSQGHSGRGPDTQYF.

This chain joins TRBV19 and TRBJ1-2; a weak D match, TRBD1 (5 bases). CDR1 and CDR2 (germline): LNHDA, SQIVND (reference sequence). V lost 4 bases and J 4 bases, leaving 13 bases between the germline ends. There are 14 residues in the CDR3. The DNA of the CDR3 is TGTGCCAGTAGTAACCCGGGGCTCAGCTATGGCTACACCTTC. Protein: CASSNPGLSYGYTF.

J is TRBJ2-2 and V is TRBV18; no firm D call. Germline V gene data show CDR1 as KGHSH and CDR2 as LQKENI. V was cut by 4 bases and J by 3 bases, with 6 bases left in between. The CDR3 is 13 residues long. In nucleotides, the CDR3 is TGTGCCAGCTCACGTTGGGACACCGGGGAGCTGTTTTTT. It translates to CASSRWDTGELFF.

J is TRBJ2-3 and V is TRBV11-3, with TRBD1 as a possible D gene (5 bases). This CDR3 region has 14 residues. Looked up from germline, CDR1 is SGHNT and CDR2 is YENEEA. V was trimmed by 5 bases and J by 0 bases, leaving 9 bases between them. Here the CDR3 reads CASSHRTSTDTQYF. Here the CDR3 DNA reads TGTGCCAGCAGCCACAGGACAAGCACAGATACGCAGTATTTT.

The chain employs TRBV6-5 and TRBJ2-2, with D possibly TRBD1 on 6 matching bases. V was cut by 2 bases and J by 5 bases, with 9 bases left in between. CDR1 is MNHEY and CDR2 is SVGAGI in the germline V gene. The CDR3 loop spans 14 amino acids. In nucleotides, the CDR3 is TGTGCCAGCAGTTACGGGGGCTGGACCGGGGAGCTGTTTTTT. Protein product: CASSYGGWTGELFF.